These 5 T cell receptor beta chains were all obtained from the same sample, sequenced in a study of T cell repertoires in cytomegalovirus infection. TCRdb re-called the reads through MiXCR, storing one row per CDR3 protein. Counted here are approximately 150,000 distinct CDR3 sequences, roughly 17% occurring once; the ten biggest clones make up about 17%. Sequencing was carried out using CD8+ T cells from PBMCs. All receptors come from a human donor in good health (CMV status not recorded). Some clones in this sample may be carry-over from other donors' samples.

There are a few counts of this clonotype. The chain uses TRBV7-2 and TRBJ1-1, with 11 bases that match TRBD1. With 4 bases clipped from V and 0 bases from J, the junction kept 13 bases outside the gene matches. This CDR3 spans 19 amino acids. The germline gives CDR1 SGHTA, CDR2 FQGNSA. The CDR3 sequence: CASSSRPGTGGSLNTEAFF. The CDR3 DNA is TGTGCCAGCAGCTCGAGACCCGGGACAGGGGGGTCTCTGAACACTGAAGCTTTCTTT. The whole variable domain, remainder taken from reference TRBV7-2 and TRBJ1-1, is GAGVSQSPSNKVTEKGKDVELRCDPISGHTALYWYRQSLGQGLEFLIYFQGNSAPDKSGLPSDRFSAERTGGSVSTLTIQRTQQEDSAVYLCASSSRPGTGGSLNTEAFFGQGTRLTVV.

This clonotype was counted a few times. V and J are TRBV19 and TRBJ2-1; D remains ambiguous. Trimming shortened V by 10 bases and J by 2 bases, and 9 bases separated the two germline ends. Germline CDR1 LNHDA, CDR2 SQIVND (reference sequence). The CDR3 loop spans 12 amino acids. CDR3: CAISATYNEQFF. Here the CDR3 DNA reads TGTGCCATCAGTGCAACCTACAATGAGCAGTTCTTC.

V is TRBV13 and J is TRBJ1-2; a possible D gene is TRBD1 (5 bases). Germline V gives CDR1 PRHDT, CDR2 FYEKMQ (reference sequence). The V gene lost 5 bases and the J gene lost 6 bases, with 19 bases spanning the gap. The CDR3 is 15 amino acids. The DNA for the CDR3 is TGTGCCAGCAGCCCCCCAAATGGGGGGAGCGATGGCTACACCTTC. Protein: CASSPPNGGSDGYTF.

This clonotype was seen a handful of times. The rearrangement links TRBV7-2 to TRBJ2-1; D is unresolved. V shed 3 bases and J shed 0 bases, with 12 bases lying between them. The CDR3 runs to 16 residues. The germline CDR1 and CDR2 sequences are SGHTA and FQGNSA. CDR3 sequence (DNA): TGTGCCAGCAGCTTCCTACAGACCAGCTCCTACAATGAGCAGTTCTTC. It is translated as CASSFLQTSSYNEQFF. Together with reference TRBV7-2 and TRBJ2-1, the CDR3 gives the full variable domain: GAGVSQSPSNKVTEKGKDVELRCDPISGHTALYWYRQSLGQGLEFLIYFQGNSAPDKSGLPSDRFSAERTGGSVSTLTIQRTQQEDSAVYLCASSFLQTSSYNEQFFGPGTRLTVL.

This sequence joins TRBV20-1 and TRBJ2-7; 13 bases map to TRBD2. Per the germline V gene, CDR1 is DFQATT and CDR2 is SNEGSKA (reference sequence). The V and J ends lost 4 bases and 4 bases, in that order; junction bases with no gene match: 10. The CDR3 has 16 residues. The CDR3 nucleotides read TGCAGTGCTACCTGGGAGGGGACTAGCGGGACTTACGAGCAGTACTTC. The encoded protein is CSATWEGTSGTYEQYF.